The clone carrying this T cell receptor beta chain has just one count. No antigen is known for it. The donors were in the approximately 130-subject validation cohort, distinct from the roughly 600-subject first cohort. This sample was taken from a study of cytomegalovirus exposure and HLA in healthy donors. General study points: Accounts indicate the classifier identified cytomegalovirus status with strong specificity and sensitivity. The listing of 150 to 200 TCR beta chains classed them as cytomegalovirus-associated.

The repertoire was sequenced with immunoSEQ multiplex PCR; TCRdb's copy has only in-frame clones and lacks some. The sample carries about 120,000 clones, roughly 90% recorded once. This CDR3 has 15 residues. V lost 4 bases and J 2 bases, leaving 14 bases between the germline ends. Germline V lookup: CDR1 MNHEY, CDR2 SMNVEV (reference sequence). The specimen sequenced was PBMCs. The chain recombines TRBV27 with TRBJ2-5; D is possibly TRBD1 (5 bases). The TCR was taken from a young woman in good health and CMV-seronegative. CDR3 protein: CASSSLDSPQETQYF. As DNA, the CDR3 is TGTGCCAGCAGTTCCTTAGACAGTCCGCAAGAGACCCAGTACTTC.